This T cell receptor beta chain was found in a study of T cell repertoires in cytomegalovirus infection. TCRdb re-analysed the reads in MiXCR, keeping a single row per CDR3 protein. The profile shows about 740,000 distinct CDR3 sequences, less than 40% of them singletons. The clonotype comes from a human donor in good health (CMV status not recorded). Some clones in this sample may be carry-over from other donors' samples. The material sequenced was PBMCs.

DNA for the CDR3: TGTGCCATCGGGAATTTCGGGGATAGCAATCAGCCCCAGCATTTT. Translating it yields CAIGNFGDSNQPQHF. The rearrangement links TRBV6-1 to TRBJ1-5; D is undetermined. V dropped 10 bases and J dropped 0 bases, with 16 bases sitting between them. Looked up from germline, CDR1 is MNHNS and CDR2 is SASEGT. CDR3 size: 15 residues.